This note documents a single T cell receptor beta chain sequence. Germline CDR1 reads MNHEY; CDR2 reads SMNVEV (reference sequence). The CDR3 spans 15 residues. V was shortened by 5 bases and J by 1 base, with 9 bases between the two germline ends. This sample was taken from a study of blood T cell repertoires in COVID-19. Clones were sequenced by immunoSEQ multiplex PCR, and TCRdb holds only the in-frame ones, with some missing. This table holds about 150,000 clones, roughly 90% found once. The V gene is TRBV27, the J gene TRBJ1-6; D might be TRBD1 (6 bases). Sequenced input: peripheral blood. This sequence was found in a woman in her sixties with active or convalescent COVID-19. The CDR3, as DNA: TGTGCCAGCAGTCCACAGGGTTCCTATAATTCACCCCTCCACTTT. Protein product: CASSPQGSYNSPLHF.